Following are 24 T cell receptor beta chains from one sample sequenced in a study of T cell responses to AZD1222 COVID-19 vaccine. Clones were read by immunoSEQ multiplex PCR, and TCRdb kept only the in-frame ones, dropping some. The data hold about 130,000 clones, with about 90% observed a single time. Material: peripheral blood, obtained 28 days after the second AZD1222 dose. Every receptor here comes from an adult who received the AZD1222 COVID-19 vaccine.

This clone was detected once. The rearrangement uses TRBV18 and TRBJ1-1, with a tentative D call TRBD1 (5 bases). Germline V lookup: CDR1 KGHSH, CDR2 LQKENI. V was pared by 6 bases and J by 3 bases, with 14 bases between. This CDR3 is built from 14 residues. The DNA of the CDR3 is TGTGCCAGCTCCTTAAGGGGAAGTGACACTGAAGCTTTCTTT. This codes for CASSLRGSDTEAFF. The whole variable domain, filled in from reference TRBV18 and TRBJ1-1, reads NAGVMQNPRHLVRRRGQEARLRCSPMKGHSHVYWYRQLPEEGLKFMVYLQKENIIDESGMPKERFSAEFPKEGPSILRIQQVVRGDSAAYFCASSLRGSDTEAFFGQGTRLTVV.

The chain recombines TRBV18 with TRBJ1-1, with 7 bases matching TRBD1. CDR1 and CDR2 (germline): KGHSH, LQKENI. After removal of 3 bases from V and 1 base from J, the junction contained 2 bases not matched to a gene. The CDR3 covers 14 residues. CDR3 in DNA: TGTGCCAGCTCACCCACAGGGGCGAACACTGAAGCTTTCTTT. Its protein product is CASSPTGANTEAFF.

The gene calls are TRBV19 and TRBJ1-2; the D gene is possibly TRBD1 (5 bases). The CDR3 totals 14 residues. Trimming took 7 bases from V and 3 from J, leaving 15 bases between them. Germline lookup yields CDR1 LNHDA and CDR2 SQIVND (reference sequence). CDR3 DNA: TGTGCCAGTACGTCCCCCGGGACCGACTATGGCTACACCTTC. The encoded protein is CASTSPGTDYGYTF.

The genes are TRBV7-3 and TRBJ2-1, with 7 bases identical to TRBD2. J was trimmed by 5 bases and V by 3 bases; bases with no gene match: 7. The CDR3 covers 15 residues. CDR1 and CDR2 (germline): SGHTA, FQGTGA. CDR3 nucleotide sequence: TGTGCCAGCAGCTTCCTATCTAGCGGCCACAATGAGCAGTTCTTC. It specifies CASSFLSSGHNEQFF.

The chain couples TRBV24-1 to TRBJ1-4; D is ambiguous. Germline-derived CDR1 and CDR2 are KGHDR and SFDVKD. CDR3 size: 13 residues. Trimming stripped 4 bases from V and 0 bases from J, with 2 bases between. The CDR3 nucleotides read TGTGCCACCAGTGACGCAACTAATGAAAAACTGTTTTTT. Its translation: CATSDATNEKLFF.

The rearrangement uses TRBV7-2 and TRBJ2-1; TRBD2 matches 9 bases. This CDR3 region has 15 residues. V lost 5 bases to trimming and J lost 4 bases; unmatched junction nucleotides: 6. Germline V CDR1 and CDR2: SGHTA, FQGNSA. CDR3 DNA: TGTGCCAGCAGCCATAGCGGGAGAGGGTACAATGAGCAGTTCTTC. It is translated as CASSHSGRGYNEQFF. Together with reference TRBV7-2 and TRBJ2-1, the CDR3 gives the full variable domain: GAGVSQSPSNKVTEKGKDVELRCDPISGHTALYWYRQSLGQGLEFLIYFQGNSAPDKSGLPSDRFSAERTGGSVSTLTIQRTQQEDSAVYLCASSHSGRGYNEQFFGPGTRLTVL.

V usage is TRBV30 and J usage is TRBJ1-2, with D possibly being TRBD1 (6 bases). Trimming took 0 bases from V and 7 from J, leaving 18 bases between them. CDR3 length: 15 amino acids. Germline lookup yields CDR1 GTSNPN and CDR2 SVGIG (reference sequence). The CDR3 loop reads CAWSVGGGEFRGYTF. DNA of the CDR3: TGTGCCTGGAGTGTAGGGGGAGGGGAGTTCCGTGGCTACACCTTC.

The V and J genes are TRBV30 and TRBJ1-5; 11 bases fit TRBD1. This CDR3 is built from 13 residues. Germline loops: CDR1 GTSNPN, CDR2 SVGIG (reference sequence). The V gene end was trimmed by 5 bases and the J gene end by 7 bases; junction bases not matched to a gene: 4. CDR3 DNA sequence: TGTGCCTGGGAAGGGACAGGGGGACAGCCCCAGCATTTT. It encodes CAWEGTGGQPQHF.

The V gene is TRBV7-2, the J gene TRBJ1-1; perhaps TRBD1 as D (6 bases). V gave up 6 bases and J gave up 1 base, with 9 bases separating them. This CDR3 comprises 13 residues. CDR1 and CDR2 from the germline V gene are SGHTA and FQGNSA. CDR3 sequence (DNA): TGTGCCAGCAGGCGGGGGCCGAACACTGAAGCTTTCTTT. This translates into CASRRGPNTEAFF. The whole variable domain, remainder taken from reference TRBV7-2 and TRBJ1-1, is GAGVSQSPSNKVTEKGKDVELRCDPISGHTALYWYRQSLGQGLEFLIYFQGNSAPDKSGLPSDRFSAERTGGSVSTLTIQRTQQEDSAVYLCASRRGPNTEAFFGQGTRLTVV.

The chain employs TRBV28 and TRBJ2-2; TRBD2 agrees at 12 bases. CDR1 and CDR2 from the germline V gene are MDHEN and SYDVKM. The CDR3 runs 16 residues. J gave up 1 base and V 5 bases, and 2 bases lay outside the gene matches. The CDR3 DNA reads TGTGCCAGCAGTGGGACTAGCGGGCTGAACACCGGGGAGCTGTTTTTT. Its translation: CASSGTSGLNTGELFF.

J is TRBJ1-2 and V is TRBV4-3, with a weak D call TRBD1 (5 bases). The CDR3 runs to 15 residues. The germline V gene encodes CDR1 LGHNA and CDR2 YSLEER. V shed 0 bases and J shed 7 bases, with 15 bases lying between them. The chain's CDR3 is CASSQDLIQAGGYTF. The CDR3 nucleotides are TGCGCCAGCAGCCAAGATCTTATACAGGCTGGTGGCTACACCTTC.

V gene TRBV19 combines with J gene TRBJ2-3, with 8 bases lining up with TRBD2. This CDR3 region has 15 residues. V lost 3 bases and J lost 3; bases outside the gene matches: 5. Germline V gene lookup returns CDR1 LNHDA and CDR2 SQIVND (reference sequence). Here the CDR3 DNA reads TGTGCCAGTAGTATGTTCCAGCGGGAGACAGATACGCAGTATTTT. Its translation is CASSMFQRETDTQYF.

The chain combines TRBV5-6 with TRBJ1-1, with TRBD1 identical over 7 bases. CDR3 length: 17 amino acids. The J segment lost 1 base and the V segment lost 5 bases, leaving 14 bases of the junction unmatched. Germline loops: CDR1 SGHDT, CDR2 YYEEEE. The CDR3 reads CASRNRDSPGGNTEAFF. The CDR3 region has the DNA TGTGCCAGCAGAAATCGGGACAGCCCTGGGGGGAACACTGAAGCTTTCTTT.

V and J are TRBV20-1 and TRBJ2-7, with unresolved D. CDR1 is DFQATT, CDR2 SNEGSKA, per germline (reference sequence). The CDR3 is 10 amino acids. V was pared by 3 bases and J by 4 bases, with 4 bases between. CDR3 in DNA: TGCAGTGCTAGGGGGTACGAGCAGTACTTC. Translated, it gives CSARGYEQYF.

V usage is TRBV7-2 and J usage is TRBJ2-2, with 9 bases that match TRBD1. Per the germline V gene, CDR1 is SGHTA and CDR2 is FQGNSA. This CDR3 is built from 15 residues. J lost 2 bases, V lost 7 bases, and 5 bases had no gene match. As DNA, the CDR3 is TGTGCCAGCATCCCGGGACAGGGAAACACCGGGGAGCTGTTTTTT. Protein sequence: CASIPGQGNTGELFF.

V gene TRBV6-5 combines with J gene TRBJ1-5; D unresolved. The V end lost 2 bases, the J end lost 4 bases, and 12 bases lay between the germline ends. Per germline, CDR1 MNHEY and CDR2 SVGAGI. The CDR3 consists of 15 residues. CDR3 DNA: TGTGCCAGCAGTTACCCGCAGGACCCTAATCAGCCCCAGCATTTT. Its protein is CASSYPQDPNQPQHF.

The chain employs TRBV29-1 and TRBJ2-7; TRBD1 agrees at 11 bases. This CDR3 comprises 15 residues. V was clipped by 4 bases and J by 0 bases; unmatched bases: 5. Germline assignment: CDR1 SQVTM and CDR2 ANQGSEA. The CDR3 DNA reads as TGCAGCGTTGGATTCGGGACAGGGGGCTCCTACGAGCAGTACTTC. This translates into CSVGFGTGGSYEQYF.

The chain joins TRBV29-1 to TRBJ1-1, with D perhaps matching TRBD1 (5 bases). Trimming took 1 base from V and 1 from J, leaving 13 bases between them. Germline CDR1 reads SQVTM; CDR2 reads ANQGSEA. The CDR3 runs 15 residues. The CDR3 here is CSVEAHAGSNTEAFF. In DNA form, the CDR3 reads TGCAGCGTTGAAGCCCACGCAGGGTCGAACACTGAAGCTTTCTTT.

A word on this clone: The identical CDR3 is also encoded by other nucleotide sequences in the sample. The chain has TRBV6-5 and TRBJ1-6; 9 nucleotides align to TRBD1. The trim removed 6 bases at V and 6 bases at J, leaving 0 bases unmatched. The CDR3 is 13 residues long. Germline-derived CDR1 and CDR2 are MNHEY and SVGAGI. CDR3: CASRGQGNSPLHF. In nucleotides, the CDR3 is TGTGCCAGCAGGGGACAGGGTAATTCACCCCTCCACTTT.

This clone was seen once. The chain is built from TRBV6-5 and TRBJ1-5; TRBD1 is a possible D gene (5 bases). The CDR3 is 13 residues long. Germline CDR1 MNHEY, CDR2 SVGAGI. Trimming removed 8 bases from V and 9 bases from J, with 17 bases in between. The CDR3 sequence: CASGRGVRGPQHF. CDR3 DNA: TGTGCCAGCGGTAGAGGGGTCCGAGGGCCCCAGCATTTT.

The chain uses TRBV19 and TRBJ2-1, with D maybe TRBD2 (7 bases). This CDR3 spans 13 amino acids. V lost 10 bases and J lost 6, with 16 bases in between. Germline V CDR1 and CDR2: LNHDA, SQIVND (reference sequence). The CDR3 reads CATRGGGSNEQFF. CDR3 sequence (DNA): TGTGCCACTAGGGGGGGTGGCTCCAATGAGCAGTTCTTC.

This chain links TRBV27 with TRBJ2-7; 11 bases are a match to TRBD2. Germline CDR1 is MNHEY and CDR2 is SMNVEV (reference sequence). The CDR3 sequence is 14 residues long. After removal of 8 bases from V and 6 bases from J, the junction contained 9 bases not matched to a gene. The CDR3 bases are TGTGCCAGCGGGCTAGCGGGAGGTCCCAGCGAGCAGTACTTC. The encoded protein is CASGLAGGPSEQYF.

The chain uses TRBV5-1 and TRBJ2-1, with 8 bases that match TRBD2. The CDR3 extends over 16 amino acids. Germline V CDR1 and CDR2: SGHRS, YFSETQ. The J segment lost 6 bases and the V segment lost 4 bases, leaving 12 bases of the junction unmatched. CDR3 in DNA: TGCGCCAGCAGCGTGTTAGCGGGGAGTGGCGGCAATGAGCAGTTCTTC. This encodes CASSVLAGSGGNEQFF.

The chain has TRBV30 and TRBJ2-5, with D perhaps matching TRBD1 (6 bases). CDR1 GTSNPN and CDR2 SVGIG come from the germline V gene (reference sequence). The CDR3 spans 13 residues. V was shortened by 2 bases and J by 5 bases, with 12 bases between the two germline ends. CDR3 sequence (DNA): TGTGCCTGGAGTCTGCAGGGGCCGGAGACCCAGTACTTC. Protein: CAWSLQGPETQYF. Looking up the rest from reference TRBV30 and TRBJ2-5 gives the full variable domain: SQTIHQWPATLVQPVGSPLSLECTVEGTSNPNLYWYRQAAGRGLQLLFYSVGIGQISSEVPQNLSASRPQDRQFILSSKKLLLSDSGFYLCAWSLQGPETQYFGPGTRLLVL.